The 32 T cell receptor beta chains presented below share a single source sample, sequenced in a study of blood T cell repertoires in COVID-19. Profiling relied on immunoSEQ multiplex PCR, and the TCRdb table lists in-frame clones only, not all of them. Of about 100,000 clones in the sample, approximately 90% were seen once. Source material: peripheral blood. The receptors shown here come from a man aged 50 to 60 with active COVID-19.

This clone was counted once. V and J are TRBV7-2 and TRBJ1-2, with D hard to call. V shed 3 bases and J shed 7 bases, with 9 bases lying between them. The CDR3 runs 12 residues. Germline loops: CDR1 SGHTA, CDR2 FQGNSA. CDR3 region: CASSFYVSGYTF. CDR3 sequence (DNA): TGTGCCAGCAGCTTTTATGTGAGTGGCTACACCTTC.

The chain carries TRBV6-6 and TRBJ1-2, with D hard to call. This CDR3 has 14 residues. Germline CDR1 and CDR2: MNHNY and SVGAGI (reference sequence). V lost 3 bases, J lost 6 bases, and 14 bases lay in between. The CDR3 DNA follows: TGTGCCAGCAGTTATCGCCCCCGCGAGAATGGCTACACCTTC. Translated, it gives CASSYRPRENGYTF.

The J gene is TRBJ2-4, the V gene TRBV18; TRBD1 is a possible D gene (6 bases). Germline V gives CDR1 KGHSH, CDR2 LQKENI. The CDR3 contains 14 residues. Trimming left V 4 bases short and J 8 bases short, with 15 bases between. Here the CDR3 reads CASSQTGKTDIQYF. The CDR3 region has the DNA TGTGCCAGCTCACAAACAGGGAAAACAGACATTCAGTACTTC.

The chain recombines TRBV24-1 with TRBJ1-5, with 7 bases aligning to TRBD1. Per the germline V gene, CDR1 is KGHDR and CDR2 is SFDVKD. CDR3 length equals 14 residues. With V trimmed by 2 bases and J by 6 bases, 3 bases remained unmatched. CDR3 sequence: CATSDSGGGQPQHF. CDR3 sequence (DNA): TGTGCCACCAGTGATTCAGGGGGTGGTCAGCCCCAGCATTTT.

The chain links TRBV6-6 to TRBJ1-2; D possibly corresponds to TRBD1 (6 bases). This CDR3 contains 14 residues. V was clipped by 5 bases and J by 2 bases, with 12 bases between them. Germline V lookup: CDR1 MNHNY, CDR2 SVGAGI (reference sequence). Written as DNA, the CDR3 is TGTGCCAGCAGTATAGCAGGACAGAACTATGGCTACACCTTC. It codes for CASSIAGQNYGYTF.

The chain carries TRBV2 and TRBJ1-3; D perhaps matches TRBD1 (5 bases). The CDR3 length is 15 residues. Deletions cut 4 bases from V and 0 bases from J, with 10 bases between. Germline V gene sequence: CDR1 SNHLY, CDR2 FYNNEI. The CDR3 DNA reads TGTGCCAGCAGTGTCGGACAAGCCTCTGGAAACACCATATATTTT. Translated, it gives CASSVGQASGNTIYF.

This rearrangement joins TRBV5-1 to TRBJ1-6, with TRBD1 matching over 9 bases. The CDR3 consists of 14 residues. Per germline, CDR1 SGHRS and CDR2 YFSETQ. The V segment lost 4 bases and the J segment 10 bases; nucleotides outside the gene matches: 6. The CDR3 coding sequence is TGCGCCAGCAGCCAAGGGGGACAGGGCTCACCCCTCCACTTT. It is translated as CASSQGGQGSPLHF.

V and J are TRBV5-1 and TRBJ2-3; D is possibly TRBD1 (5 bases). This CDR3 is built from 16 residues. CDR1 is SGHRS, CDR2 YFSETQ, per germline. V gave up 0 bases and J gave up 0 bases, with 11 bases separating them. DNA for the CDR3: TGCGCCAGCAGCTTGGGACAGCCGTCTAGCACAGATACGCAGTATTTT. Amino acids: CASSLGQPSSTDTQYF.

The chain combines TRBV6-2 or TRBV6-3 with TRBJ2-7; TRBD1 might be the D (6 bases). V dropped 6 bases and J dropped 1 base, with 7 bases sitting between them. The CDR3 covers 12 residues. The germline CDR1 and CDR2 sequences are MNHEY and SVGEGT. The CDR3 nucleotides are TGTGCCAGCAGCGGACAGTCCTACGAGCAGTACGTC. Amino acid sequence: CASSGQSYEQYV.

V gene TRBV7-2 combines with J gene TRBJ2-3, with D unclear. The CDR3 runs to 15 residues. CDR1 is SGHTA, CDR2 FQGNSA, per germline. V was pared by 5 bases and J by 2 bases, with 14 bases between. The CDR3 sequence: CASSPQRGFTDTQYF. CDR3 coding DNA: TGTGCCAGCAGCCCTCAGCGAGGCTTCACAGATACGCAGTATTTT.

V usage is TRBV4-1 and J usage is TRBJ2-3; D call uncertain. V lost 0 bases and J lost 4, with 8 bases in between. Germline assignment: CDR1 MGHRA and CDR2 YSYEKL. The CDR3 loop spans 14 amino acids. CDR3 region: CASSQEIAPDTQYF. CDR3 DNA: TGCGCCAGCAGCCAAGAAATAGCCCCAGATACGCAGTATTTT.

V and J are TRBV11-2 and TRBJ2-5, with D possibly TRBD2 on 6 matching bases. CDR1 is SGHAT and CDR2 is FQNNGV in the germline V gene. The CDR3 has 15 residues. With 3 bases removed from V and 7 bases from J, the gap between germline ends came to 18 bases. The CDR3 DNA reads TGTGCCAGCAGCTTGAACCCTGGGACTCGGGTGACCCAGTACTTC. Translating it yields CASSLNPGTRVTQYF. Looking up the rest from reference TRBV11-2 and TRBJ2-5 gives the full variable domain: EAGVAQSPRYKIIEKRQSVAFWCNPISGHATLYWYQQILGQGPKLLIQFQNNGVVDDSQLPKDRFSAERLKGVDSTLKIQPAKLEDSAVYLCASSLNPGTRVTQYFGPGTRLLVL.

This chain uses TRBV19 with TRBJ1-2; no firm D call. The germline CDR1 and CDR2 sequences are LNHDA and SQIVND (reference sequence). The CDR3 is 12 amino acids. V was pared by 6 bases and J by 6 bases, with 11 bases between. The CDR3 bases are TGTGCCAGTAGACCAGCGGGCCATGGCTACACCTTC. This sequence encodes CASRPAGHGYTF. Variable domain in full (rest from reference TRBV19 and TRBJ1-2): DGGITQSPKYLFRKEGQNVTLSCEQNLNHDAMYWYRQDPGQGLRLIYYSQIVNDFQKGDIAEGYSVSREKKESFPLTVTSAQKNPTAFYLCASRPAGHGYTFGSGTRLTVV.

The J gene is TRBJ2-7, the V gene TRBV11-2; 13 nucleotides align to TRBD2. The CDR3 runs 15 residues. Per the germline V gene, CDR1 is SGHAT and CDR2 is FQNNGV. V shed 5 bases and J 6 bases; nucleotides not matched to a gene: 7. CDR3 amino acids: CASSVPGLAGSEQYV. The CDR3 DNA sequence: TGTGCCAGCAGCGTACCGGGACTAGCGGGATCCGAGCAGTACGTC.

This chain uses TRBV18 with TRBJ1-1; weak D call: TRBD1 (6 bases). The ends were cut back, 0 bases at V and 7 bases at J, with 15 bases in the middle. This CDR3 region has 15 residues. The germline CDR1 and CDR2 sequences are KGHSH and LQKENI. The CDR3 loop is CASSPPDWGQVEAFF. In DNA, the CDR3 is TGTGCCAGCTCACCACCCGATTGGGGGCAGGTTGAAGCTTTCTTT. Together with reference TRBV18 and TRBJ1-1, the CDR3 gives the full variable domain: NAGVMQNPRHLVRRRGQEARLRCSPMKGHSHVYWYRQLPEEGLKFMVYLQKENIIDESGMPKERFSAEFPKEGPSILRIQQVVRGDSAAYFCASSPPDWGQVEAFFGQGTRLTVV.

V and J are TRBV5-4 and TRBJ1-1, with TRBD1 matching over 10 bases. The CDR3 totals 14 residues. J was trimmed by 6 bases and V by 2 bases; bases with no gene match: 4. Per germline, CDR1 SGHNT and CDR2 YYREEE (reference sequence). The CDR3 loop is CASSFRTGGSEAFF. DNA of the CDR3: TGTGCCAGCAGCTTCAGGACAGGGGGATCTGAAGCTTTCTTT. Together with reference TRBV5-4 and TRBJ1-1, the CDR3 gives the full variable domain: ETGVTQSPTHLIKTRGQQVTLRCSSQSGHNTVSWYQQALGQGPQFIFQYYREEENGRGNFPPRFSGLQFPNYSSELNVNALELDDSALYLCASSFRTGGSEAFFGQGTRLTVV.

This chain uses TRBV4-1 with TRBJ2-6; perhaps TRBD2 as D (5 bases). CDR1 and CDR2 from the germline V gene are MGHRA and YSYEKL. CDR3 length: 18 amino acids. V was shortened by 1 base and J by 4 bases, with 17 bases between the two germline ends. CDR3 coding DNA: TGCGCCAGCAGCCAAGGTCTTCCTACGCCGGGGGGGGCCAACGTCCTGACTTTC. Residues: CASSQGLPTPGGANVLTF.

The chain links TRBV11-3 to TRBJ2-1; 12 nucleotides agree with TRBD2. CDR1 is SGHNT, CDR2 YENEEA, per germline. This CDR3 spans 15 amino acids. The junction had 5 bases not matched to a gene; V was cut back by 2 bases and J by 9 bases. The CDR3 DNA is TGTGCCAGCAGCTTAACGGGACTAGCGGGCGTTGAGCAGTTCTTC. Amino acids: CASSLTGLAGVEQFF.

This chain uses TRBV6-1 with TRBJ1-3; D remains ambiguous. V lost 1 base and J 5 bases, leaving 9 bases between the germline ends. This CDR3 is 14 amino acids long. Germline V gene data show CDR1 as MNHNS and CDR2 as SASEGT. CDR3 coding DNA: TGTGCCAGCAGTGAAGGATTTGAGAGAAACACCATATATTTT. Translation gives CASSEGFERNTIYF.

J is TRBJ2-2 and V is TRBV19; 10 positions match TRBD2. The trim removed 7 bases at V and 5 bases at J, leaving 7 bases unmatched. This CDR3 is 15 amino acids long. Germline CDR1 reads LNHDA; CDR2 reads SQIVND (reference sequence). CDR3 amino acids: CASNKREGRTGELFF. The CDR3 DNA sequence: TGTGCCAGTAATAAGCGGGAGGGCCGGACCGGGGAGCTGTTTTTT.

This clone was counted once. The genes are TRBV2 and TRBJ2-1, with 8 bases matching TRBD2. This CDR3 region has 15 residues. Trimming took 6 bases from V and 7 from J; bases not matched to a gene: 11. The germline gives CDR1 SNHLY, CDR2 FYNNEI. The CDR3 DNA sequence: TGTGCCAGCAGGGACAGCGGGGGCGAGGGAAATGAGCAGTTCTTC. It codes for CASRDSGGEGNEQFF.

The chain combines TRBV27 with TRBJ2-7, with 8 bases lining up with TRBD1. The CDR3 is 13 residues long. The germline V gene has CDR1 MNHEY and CDR2 SMNVEV (reference sequence). Germline trimming cut 3 bases from V and 4 bases from J; bases unmatched to any gene: 2. CDR3 sequence reads: CASSFTGGYEQYF. The DNA of the CDR3 is TGTGCCAGCAGTTTTACAGGGGGGTACGAGCAGTACTTC.

This chain uses TRBV19 with TRBJ1-3; D is uncertain. The CDR3 length is 16 residues. V was shortened by 7 bases and J by 4 bases, with 20 bases between the two germline ends. Germline CDR1 is LNHDA and CDR2 is SQIVND (reference sequence). The CDR3: CASTDNGLQAGNTIYF. In DNA, the CDR3 is TGTGCCAGTACCGACAATGGACTTCAGGCGGGAAACACCATATATTTT.

This chain connects TRBV3-1 (or the pseudogene TRBV3-2) to TRBJ1-6; D unclear. This CDR3 is built from 14 residues. CDR1 and CDR2 (germline): LGHDT, YNNKEL (reference sequence). Trimming cost V 0 bases and J 8 bases, with 8 bases left between them. CDR3 in DNA: TGTGCCAGCAGCCAAGACAGTGACTATTCACCCCTCCACTTT. Residues: CASSQDSDYSPLHF.

J is TRBJ1-5 and V is TRBV6-5, with D possibly TRBD1 on 5 matching bases. CDR3 length: 15 residues. The V end lost 6 bases, the J end lost 3 bases, and 15 bases lay between the germline ends. Germline values: CDR1 MNHEY, CDR2 SVGAGI. CDR3 loop: CASSPGSGSNQPQHF. For the CDR3, the DNA is TGTGCCAGCAGCCCCGGTTCAGGGTCCAATCAGCCCCAGCATTTT.

Here the CDR3 DNA reads TGTGCCAGCAGCTTAGATAGCCTCGGACGACTAAACACCGGGGAGCTGTTTTTT. Protein: CASSLDSLGRLNTGELFF. The chain links TRBV11-3 to TRBJ2-2; maybe TRBD2 (5 bases). CDR1 is SGHNT, CDR2 YENEEA, per germline. This CDR3 contains 18 residues. The V gene lost 0 bases and the J gene lost 2 bases, with 16 bases spanning the gap.

This chain connects TRBV13 to TRBJ2-3, with 13 bases matching TRBD2. Losses at the gene ends were 1 base for V and 3 bases for J; bases not matched to a gene: 4. The germline CDR1 and CDR2 sequences are PRHDT and FYEKMQ (reference sequence). The CDR3 runs 17 residues. The CDR3 nucleotides are TGTGCCAGCAGCTTAGTCGGACTAGCGGGGGATACAGATACGCAGTATTTT. It encodes CASSLVGLAGDTDTQYF.

V gene TRBV19 combines with J gene TRBJ1-1; D unresolved. V shed 1 base and J shed 0 bases, with 3 bases lying between them. The germline V gene has CDR1 LNHDA and CDR2 SQIVND (reference sequence). The CDR3 loop spans 13 amino acids. This chain's CDR3 is CASSIVVNTEAFF. The CDR3 nucleotides are TGTGCCAGTAGTATAGTAGTGAACACTGAAGCTTTCTTT.

The rearrangement uses TRBV3-1 (or the pseudogene TRBV3-2) and TRBJ1-2, with D maybe TRBD1 (5 bases). V was cut by 3 bases and J by 7 bases, with 12 bases left in between. Germline V gives CDR1 LGHDT, CDR2 YNNKEL (reference sequence). The length of the CDR3 is 13 residues. CDR3 DNA: TGTGCCAGCAGCCATGAAAGGGGAGGTGGCTACACCTTC. Its protein product is CASSHERGGGYTF.

The genes are TRBV5-1 and TRBJ2-6; no firm D call. Per the germline V gene, CDR1 is SGHRS and CDR2 is YFSETQ. The CDR3 length is 15 residues. Between the trimmed V and J ends, which lost 0 bases and 2 bases, there was a span of 6 bases. Here the CDR3 DNA reads TGCGCCAGCAGCTTGGAGAGAACTGGGGCCAACGTCCTGACTTTC. It translates to CASSLERTGANVLTF.

The chain links TRBV2 to TRBJ2-7; 9 bases agree with TRBD1. CDR1 is SNHLY, CDR2 FYNNEI, per germline. V shed 6 bases, J shed 5 bases, and the junction held 11 bases outside the gene matches. The length of the CDR3 is 15 residues. CDR3 residues: CASSESGQGNHEQYF. As DNA, the CDR3 is TGTGCCAGCAGCGAATCGGGACAGGGAAACCACGAGCAGTACTTC.

This chain joins TRBV2 and TRBJ2-2, with 10 bases lining up with TRBD1. With V trimmed by 6 bases and J by 4 bases, 11 bases remained unmatched. The CDR3 is made up of 17 amino acids. Germline V CDR1 and CDR2: SNHLY, FYNNEI. This CDR3 reads CASRRQGAKPTTGELFF. As DNA, the CDR3 is TGTGCCAGCAGACGACAGGGGGCGAAGCCAACCACCGGGGAGCTGTTTTTT.